Sequencing of this TCR beta chain was carried out in a study of monozygotic twins with inflammatory bowel disease. Germline values: CDR1 SGHRS, CDR2 YFSETQ. The CDR3 runs to 19 residues. Study observations and caveats: With inverse Simpson as the measure, TCRbeta diversity was lower in IBD patients than in healthy co-twins. Patient repertoires may have gained variability from differing immunosuppressive treatments. Especially with disease activity, IBD patients had fewer clonotypes in common with others than healthy twins did.

During cDNA synthesis, UMIs that each contained a 6-nucleotide sample barcode were added by means of template switching. From its re-call of the 5' RACE reads, TCRdb lists each CDR3 protein once, without DNA. This repertoire includes about 440,000 distinct CDR3 sequences. In the case of this clonotype: What it recognizes is unknown.

Specimen: blood. V and J are TRBV5-1 and TRBJ2-2; absent DNA, TCRdb's TRBD2 call cannot be checked. The TCR was taken from a human donor with ulcerative colitis or Crohn's disease, or a healthy co-twin of an affected twin (not recorded which). The CDR3 spells CASSDSGTSGYSNTGELFF.